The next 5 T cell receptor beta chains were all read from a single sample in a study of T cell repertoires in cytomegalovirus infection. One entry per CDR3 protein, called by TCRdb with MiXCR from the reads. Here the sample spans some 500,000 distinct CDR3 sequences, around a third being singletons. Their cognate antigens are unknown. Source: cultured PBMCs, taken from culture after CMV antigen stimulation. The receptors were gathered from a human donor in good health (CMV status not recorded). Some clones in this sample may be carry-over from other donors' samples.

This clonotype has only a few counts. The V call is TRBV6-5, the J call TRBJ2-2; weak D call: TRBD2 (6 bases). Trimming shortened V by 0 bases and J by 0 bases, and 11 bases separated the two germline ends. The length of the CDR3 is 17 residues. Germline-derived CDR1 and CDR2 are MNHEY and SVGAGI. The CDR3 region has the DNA TGTGCCAGCAGTTACTCGGGGTGGAGGGCGAACACCGGGGAGCTGTTTTTT. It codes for CASSYSGWRANTGELFF.

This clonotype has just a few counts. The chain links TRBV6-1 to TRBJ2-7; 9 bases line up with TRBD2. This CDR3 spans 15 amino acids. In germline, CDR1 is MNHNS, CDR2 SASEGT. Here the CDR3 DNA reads TGTGCCAGCAGTGACTCCGCTAGCGGGGATAGTGCTTTGGGCGTC. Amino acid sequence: CASSDSASGDSALGV.

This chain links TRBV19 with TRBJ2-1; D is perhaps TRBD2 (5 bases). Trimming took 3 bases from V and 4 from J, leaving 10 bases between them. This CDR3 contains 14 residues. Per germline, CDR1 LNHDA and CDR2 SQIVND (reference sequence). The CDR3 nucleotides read TGTGCCAGTAGTATGGAGGTAAAGTACAATGAGCAGTTCTTC. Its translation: CASSMEVKYNEQFF.

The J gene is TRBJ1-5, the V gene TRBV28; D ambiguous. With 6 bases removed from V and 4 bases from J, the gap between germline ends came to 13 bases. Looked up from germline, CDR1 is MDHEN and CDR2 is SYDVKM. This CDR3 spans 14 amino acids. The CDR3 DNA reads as TGTGCCAGCAGGGGCAGACGGGAAAATCAGCCCCAGCATTTT. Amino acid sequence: CASRGRRENQPQHF.

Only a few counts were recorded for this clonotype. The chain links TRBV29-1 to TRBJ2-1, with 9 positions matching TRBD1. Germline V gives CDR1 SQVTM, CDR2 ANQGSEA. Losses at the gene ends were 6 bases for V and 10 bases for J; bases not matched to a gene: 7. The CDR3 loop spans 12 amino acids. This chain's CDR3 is CSVRDREIEQFF. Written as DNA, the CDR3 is TGCAGCGTCCGGGACAGGGAAATCGAGCAGTTCTTC.